The 10 T cell receptor beta chains given below trace back to one sample, sequenced in a study of cytomegalovirus exposure and HLA in healthy donors. This PCR relied on a set of 60 Vbeta primers and 13 Jbeta primers. Generated by immunoSEQ multiplex PCR, the TCRdb table keeps only in-frame clones and is missing some. The sample contains roughly 230,000 clones, 78% of which appear only once. Specimen: PBMCs. The receptors stem from a boy aged 5-17 years in good health and CMV-seronegative.

In this sample, this clone turned up a few times. The CDR3 sequence: CASSRSIRGYEQYF. In DNA, the CDR3 is TGTGCCAGCTCTCGGTCCATTAGGGGGTACGAGCAGTACTTC. The chain employs TRBV6-5 and TRBJ2-7, with a weak D call TRBD1 (6 bases). The CDR3 runs to 14 residues. The V and J ends lost 8 bases and 4 bases respectively, with 18 bases between them. CDR1 MNHEY and CDR2 SVGAGI come from the germline V gene.

A few counts support this clone. This chain uses TRBV29-1 with TRBJ1-1, with TRBD1 identical over 7 bases. CDR3 length equals 13 residues. V lost 6 bases and J lost 5; bases outside the gene matches: 9. Germline CDR1 is SQVTM and CDR2 is ANQGSEA. CDR3 protein: CSVIQGIGTEAFF. The CDR3 bases are TGCAGCGTCATACAGGGGATCGGGACTGAAGCTTTCTTT.

The chain combines TRBV27 with TRBJ2-7; 7 bases fit TRBD1. Germline CDR1 and CDR2: MNHEY and SMNVEV (reference sequence). The J segment lost 3 bases and the V segment lost 3 bases, leaving 2 bases of the junction unmatched. This CDR3 contains 13 residues. The CDR3 loop is CASSFGQDYEQYF. The CDR3 DNA follows: TGTGCCAGCAGTTTCGGACAGGACTACGAGCAGTACTTC.

CDR3 coding DNA: TGTGCCAGCAGCCAAGAGCACGGGTCAGATACGCAGTATTTT. Translation: CASSQEHGSDTQYF. The chain has TRBV4-2 and TRBJ2-3; no clear D gene. The CDR3 length is 14 residues. Germline loops: CDR1 LGHNA, CDR2 YNFKEQ. Trimming cost V 0 bases and J 4 bases, with 8 bases left between them.

The chain carries TRBV7-9 and TRBJ2-3; D not certain. The CDR3 runs 12 residues. In germline, CDR1 is SEHNR, CDR2 FQNEAQ (reference sequence). V lost 4 bases, J lost 2 bases, and 4 bases lay in between. Here the CDR3 reads CASSYYTDTQYF. The CDR3 coding sequence is TGTGCCAGCAGCTACTACACAGATACGCAGTATTTT.

The rearrangement uses TRBV19 and TRBJ1-2; TRBD1 might be the D (5 bases). The CDR3 is 14 residues long. V gave up 3 bases and J gave up 6 bases, with 14 bases separating them. Germline assignment: CDR1 LNHDA and CDR2 SQIVND (reference sequence). The CDR3 nucleotides are TGTGCCAGTAGTATTGTCCAGGGCTCCAATGGCTACACCTTC. It codes for CASSIVQGSNGYTF. The whole variable domain, remainder taken from reference TRBV19 and TRBJ1-2, is DGGITQSPKYLFRKEGQNVTLSCEQNLNHDAMYWYRQDPGQGLRLIYYSQIVNDFQKGDIAEGYSVSREKKESFPLTVTSAQKNPTAFYLCASSIVQGSNGYTFGSGTRLTVV.

The chain employs TRBV5-5 and TRBJ1-5; D not certain. Between the trimmed V and J ends, which lost 2 bases and 0 bases, there was a span of 6 bases. In germline, CDR1 is SGHKS, CDR2 YYEKEE (reference sequence). The CDR3 is 14 amino acids. The CDR3 sequence: CASSLSISNQPQHF. The DNA for the CDR3 is TGTGCCAGCAGCTTAAGCATTAGCAATCAGCCCCAGCATTTT.

The chain is built from TRBV4-1 and TRBJ2-7; D is possibly TRBD2 (5 bases). This CDR3 comprises 13 residues. Per germline, CDR1 MGHRA and CDR2 YSYEKL. Trimming left V 8 bases short and J 0 bases short, with 11 bases between. DNA of the CDR3: TGCGCCAGCCGAGGGTTAGCCTCCTACGAGCAGTACTTC. Amino acids: CASRGLASYEQYF.

The chain employs TRBV29-1 and TRBJ2-1; D remains ambiguous. Trimming took 3 bases from V and 4 from J, leaving 13 bases between them. The length of the CDR3 is 14 residues. In germline, CDR1 is SQVTM, CDR2 ANQGSEA. The CDR3 sequence is CSVDRNLRYNEQFF. The CDR3 DNA reads TGCAGCGTTGATCGGAACTTGCGGTACAATGAGCAGTTCTTC.

The chain uses TRBV19 and TRBJ1-2; D is unresolved. Trimming cost V 1 base and J 4 bases, with 13 bases left between them. Germline V gives CDR1 LNHDA, CDR2 SQIVND (reference sequence). CDR3 length equals 15 residues. The DNA for the CDR3 is TGTGCCAGTAGTATAGGTGGAGGGCAGGCCTATGGCTACACCTTC. It translates to CASSIGGGQAYGYTF.